This T cell receptor (beta chain) was sequenced in a study of regulatory dendritic cells for organ transplantation. Study-level results: Considerable individual heterogeneity was seen in alloreactive memory CD8+ T cells.

Data came from immunoSEQ multiplex PCR; TCRdb stores just in-frame clones and leaves some out. The sample carries about 11,000 clones, roughly 70% recorded once. Sorted T cells were CFSE-labeled and cultured less than 6 days with allogeneic regulatory or mature dendritic cells at 1:10. CD4+ or CD8+ T cells were sorted as naive CD45RA+ or memory CD45RO+. As regards this clone: Its matching antigen is unknown.

Trimming cost V 4 bases and J 5 bases, with 11 bases left between them. Per germline, CDR1 SNHLY and CDR2 FYNNEI. The CDR3 is 14 amino acids. The source material was memory CD4+ T cells from blood cultured with regulatory dendritic cells. Sample subset: CD45RO+ memory T cells. The J gene is TRBJ1-4, the V gene TRBV2; unclear D gene. The clonotype was recovered from a human donor in good health. As DNA, the CDR3 is TGTGCCAGCAGTGCCACGGAGTTCAATGAAAAACTGTTTTTT. Residues: CASSATEFNEKLFF.